These 4 T cell receptor beta chains share one sample of origin, sequenced in a study of T cell responses to AZD1222 COVID-19 vaccine. Clones were sequenced by immunoSEQ multiplex PCR, and TCRdb holds only the in-frame ones, with some missing. The data contain about 140,000 clones, more than 80% of them singletons. Sequencing used peripheral blood, obtained on day 0 of AZD1222 vaccination. Every receptor here comes from an adult in good health.

The J gene is TRBJ1-1, the V gene TRBV5-4; D is perhaps TRBD1 (5 bases). CDR3 size: 15 residues. CDR1 SGHNT and CDR2 YYREEE come from the germline V gene (reference sequence). V lost 0 bases and J lost 0, with 9 bases in between. The CDR3: CASSLGQTLNTEAFF. CDR3 nucleotides: TGTGCCAGCAGCTTGGGACAGACCTTGAACACTGAAGCTTTCTTT.

This CDR3 is CASSYRGNEQFF. The CDR3 nucleotides read TGTGCCAGCAGTTACAGGGGTAATGAGCAGTTCTTC. The chain recombines TRBV27 with TRBJ2-1; 7 positions match TRBD1. With V trimmed by 4 bases and J by 7 bases, 1 base remained unmatched. The CDR3 runs to 12 residues. From germline, CDR1 is MNHEY and CDR2 SMNVEV (reference sequence).

For the CDR3, the DNA is TGCGCCAGCAGCTTGGCCGGAGGGGAGCGATCACCCCTCCACTTT. It translates to CASSLAGGERSPLHF. The chain uses TRBV5-1 and TRBJ1-6; D might be TRBD1 (5 bases). The CDR3 covers 15 residues. Trimming took 0 bases from V and 10 from J, leaving 14 bases between them. CDR1 and CDR2 (germline): SGHRS, YFSETQ.

The rearrangement uses TRBV28 and TRBJ1-6; 9 positions match TRBD1. The V and J ends lost 6 bases and 9 bases, in that order; junction bases with no gene match: 6. The germline V gene has CDR1 MDHEN and CDR2 SYDVKM. There are 14 residues in the CDR3. The CDR3 spells CASRPGTGFSPLHF. DNA for the CDR3: TGTGCCAGCAGACCCGGGACAGGGTTTTCACCCCTCCACTTT.